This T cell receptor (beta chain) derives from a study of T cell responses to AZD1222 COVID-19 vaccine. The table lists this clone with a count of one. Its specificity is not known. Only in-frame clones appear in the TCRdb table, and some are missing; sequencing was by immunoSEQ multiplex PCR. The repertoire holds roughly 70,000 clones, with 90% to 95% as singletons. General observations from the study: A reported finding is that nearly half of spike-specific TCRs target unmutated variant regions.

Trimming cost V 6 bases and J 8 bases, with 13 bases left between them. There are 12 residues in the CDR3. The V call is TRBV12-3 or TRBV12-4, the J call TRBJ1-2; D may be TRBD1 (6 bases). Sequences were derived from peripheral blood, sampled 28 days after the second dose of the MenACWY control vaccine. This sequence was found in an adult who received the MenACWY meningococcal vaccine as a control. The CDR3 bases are TGTGCCAGCAGGGGGGGCGCGCGGGGCTACACCTTC. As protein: CASRGGARGYTF.